Described below is a single T cell receptor beta chain sequence and its context. This sample is part of a study of sequential checkpoint blockade in melanoma. Overall study context: Patients were randomized 1:1 to nivolumab-then-ipilimumab or ipilimumab-then-nivolumab first-line. After both sequences, patients received maintenance nivolumab.

TCRdb's copy holds only in-frame clones and misses some; the assay was immunoSEQ multiplex PCR. The data contain tens of thousands of clones, 83% of them singletons. The treatment denotes: randomized to nivolumab then ipilimumab (arm A) or the reverse (arm B). None of the patients previously received DNA-damaging chemotherapy. From thawed PBMCs, live CD3+CD8+ cells negative for CD19 and CD56 were sorted. The germline V gene encodes CDR1 MDHEN and CDR2 SYDVKM. V lost 0 bases, J lost 4 bases, and 18 bases lay in between. This CDR3 contains 17 residues. The TCR was taken from a human donor with melanoma. The sequencing here drew on CD8+ T cells sorted from blood (inferred from file names), taken from a patient given nivolumab and ipilimumab in sequence. This chain connects TRBV28 to TRBJ1-1, with a possible D match to TRBD1 (6 bases). The chain's CDR3 is CASSLWGAGTGATEAFF. DNA for the CDR3: TGTGCCAGCAGTTTATGGGGGGCAGGGACCGGGGCCACTGAAGCTTTCTTT. Full variable domain (outside the CDR3, taken from reference TRBV28 and TRBJ1-1): DVKVTQSSRYLVKRTGEKVFLECVQDMDHENMFWYRQDPGLGLRLIYFSYDVKMKEKGDIPEGYSVSREKKERFSLILESASTNQTSMYLCASSLWGAGTGATEAFFGQGTRLTVV.